Here is one T cell receptor beta chain with its context. Its antigen is not known. This record comes from a study of CXCR3-negative and CXCR3-positive naive CD8 T cells. Study context: With about 1.5 +/- 0.3 million reads per library, the TRB reads numbered about 150 million in total. Study outcomes and limitations: Naive CXCR3-positive and CXCR3-negative cells shared TRBV-TRBJ usage; memory cells diverged. Whereas both naive subsets had comparably high diversity, memory CD8+ cells had much lower diversity.

Naive CD8+ T cells had a CD45RO-CCR7+CD27+CD95- phenotype. CDR1 and CDR2 (germline): SGHTA, FQGNSA. This CDR3 spans 12 amino acids. Researchers prepared the TRB cDNA libraries using 5' RACE with UMI labels. Following a re-call of the 5' RACE reads, TCRdb has one entry per CDR3 protein and lacks DNA. The listing records 100,000 to 150,000 distinct CDR3 sequences. This chain joins TRBV7-2 and TRBJ2-1; TCRdb designates TRBD1, a call that cannot be tested without DNA. This TCR was recovered from a human donor in good health. Some clones in this sample may be carry-over from other donors' samples. The sample was naive CXCR3- CD8+ T cells from blood. Described subset: CD45RO-CCR7+CD27+CD95- naive CD8+ T cells lacking CXCR3 (TNR3-). CDR3 loop: CASSLVQGEQFF. Full variable domain (outside the CDR3, taken from reference TRBV7-2 and TRBJ2-1): GAGVSQSPSNKVTEKGKDVELRCDPISGHTALYWYRQSLGQGLEFLIYFQGNSAPDKSGLPSDRFSAERTGGSVSTLTIQRTQQEDSAVYLCASSLVQGEQFFGPGTRLTVL.